This T cell receptor (beta chain) comes out of a study of blood T cell repertoires in COVID-19. Background on the study: T cells, B-cell-depleted T cells, or PBMCs supplied cDNA or gDNA.

The table came from immunoSEQ multiplex PCR; TCRdb's copy has only in-frame clones and leaves some out. The sample consists of about 210,000 clones, about 90% of them appearing once. This CDR3 is built from 15 residues. Germline values: CDR1 SGDLS, CDR2 YYNGEE. The trim removed 4 bases at V and 5 bases at J, leaving 10 bases unmatched. Sequenced: peripheral blood. This TCR derives from a woman in her seventies with acute or convalescent COVID-19. This chain connects TRBV9 to TRBJ2-5, with TRBD1 identical over 8 bases. CDR3 nucleotide sequence: TGTGCCAGCAGCTCCCGGACAGGGTTCGGGGAGACCCAGTACTTC. Translated: CASSSRTGFGETQYF.